This TCR beta chain is from a study of cytomegalovirus exposure and HLA in healthy donors. Study conclusions and caveats: In an earlier analysis, most TCR beta V segments were productive about 87% or about 30% of the time. Among immune exposure information, only CMV serostatus was available. The study recorded 150 to 200 TCR beta chains that were cytomegalovirus-associated.

As to this clone: What it recognizes is unknown.

The CDR3 spans 16 residues. The germline gives CDR1 SGDLS, CDR2 YYNGEE. After removal of 3 bases from V and 5 bases from J, the junction contained 12 bases not matched to a gene. Use of 60 Vbeta and 13 Jbeta primers characterized the PCR. TCRdb's copy holds only in-frame clones and misses some; the assay was immunoSEQ multiplex PCR. This sample yields 100,000 to 120,000 clones, of which over 70% are seen a single time; more than 3.5% belongs to the top ten. Nominally healthy donors were sampled, though unrecorded immune exposures were likely. The V call is TRBV9, the J call TRBJ2-5; 8 positions agree with TRBD2. Source material: PBMCs. The origin of this receptor is a woman in her thirties or forties in good health and CMV-seropositive. CDR3 in amino acids: CASSAGLAGARETQYF. The CDR3 coding sequence is TGTGCCAGCAGCGCCGGACTAGCTGGGGCTCGGGAGACCCAGTACTTC.